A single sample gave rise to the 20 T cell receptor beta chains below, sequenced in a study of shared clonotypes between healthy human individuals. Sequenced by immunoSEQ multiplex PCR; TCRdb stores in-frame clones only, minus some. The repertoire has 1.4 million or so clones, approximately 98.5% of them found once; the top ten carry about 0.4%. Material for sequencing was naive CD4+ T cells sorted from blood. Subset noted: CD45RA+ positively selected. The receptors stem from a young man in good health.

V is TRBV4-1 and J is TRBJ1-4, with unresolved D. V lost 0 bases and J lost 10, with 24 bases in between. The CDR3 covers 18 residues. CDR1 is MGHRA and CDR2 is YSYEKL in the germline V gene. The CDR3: CASSQDPIRAGGSGKLFF. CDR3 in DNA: TGCGCCAGCAGCCAAGATCCCATCCGTGCCGGCGGGAGCGGAAAACTGTTTTTT.

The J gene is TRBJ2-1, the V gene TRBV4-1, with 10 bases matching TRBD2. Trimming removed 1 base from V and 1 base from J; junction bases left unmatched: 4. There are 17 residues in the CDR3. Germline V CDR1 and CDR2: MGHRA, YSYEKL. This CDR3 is CASSQGPSGSSYNEQFF. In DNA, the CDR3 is TGCGCCAGCAGCCAAGGTCCTAGCGGGAGTTCCTACAATGAGCAGTTCTTC.

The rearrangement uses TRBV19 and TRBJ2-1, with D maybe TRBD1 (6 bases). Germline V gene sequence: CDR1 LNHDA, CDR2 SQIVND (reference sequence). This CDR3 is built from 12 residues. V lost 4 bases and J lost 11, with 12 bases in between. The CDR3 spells CASSKDSEKQFF. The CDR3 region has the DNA TGTGCCAGTAGTAAGGACAGCGAGAAGCAGTTCTTC. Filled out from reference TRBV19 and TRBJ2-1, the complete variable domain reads DGGITQSPKYLFRKEGQNVTLSCEQNLNHDAMYWYRQDPGQGLRLIYYSQIVNDFQKGDIAEGYSVSREKKESFPLTVTSAQKNPTAFYLCASSKDSEKQFFGPGTRLTVL.

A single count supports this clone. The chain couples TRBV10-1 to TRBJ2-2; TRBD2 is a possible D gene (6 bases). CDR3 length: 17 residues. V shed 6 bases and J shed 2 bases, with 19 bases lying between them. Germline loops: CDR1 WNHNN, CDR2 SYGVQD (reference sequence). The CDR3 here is CASSPEGPAFNTGELFF. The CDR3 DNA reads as TGCGCCAGCAGCCCGGAGGGGCCGGCATTCAACACCGGGGAGCTGTTTTTT.

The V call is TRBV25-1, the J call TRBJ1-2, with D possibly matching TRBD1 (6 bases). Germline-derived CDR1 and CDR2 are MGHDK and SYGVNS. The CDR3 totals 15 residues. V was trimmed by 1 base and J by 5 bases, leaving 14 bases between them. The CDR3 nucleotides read TGTGCCAGCAGTGAATCACAGGGTCCTAGGTATGGCTACACCTTC. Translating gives CASSESQGPRYGYTF.

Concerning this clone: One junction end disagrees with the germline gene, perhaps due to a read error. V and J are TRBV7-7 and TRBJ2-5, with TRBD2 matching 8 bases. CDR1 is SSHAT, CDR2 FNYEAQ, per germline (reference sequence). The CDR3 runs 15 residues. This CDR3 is CASSASRTSLQTQYF. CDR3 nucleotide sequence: TGTGCTAGCAGCGCATCCAGGACTAGCCTACAGACCCAGTACTTC. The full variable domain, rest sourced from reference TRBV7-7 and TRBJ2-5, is GAGVSQSPRYKVTKRGQDVTLRCDPISSHATLYWYQQALGQGPEFLTYFNYEAQPDKSGLPSDRFSAERPEGSISTLTIQRTEQRDSAMYRCASSASRTSLQTQYFGPGTRLLVL.

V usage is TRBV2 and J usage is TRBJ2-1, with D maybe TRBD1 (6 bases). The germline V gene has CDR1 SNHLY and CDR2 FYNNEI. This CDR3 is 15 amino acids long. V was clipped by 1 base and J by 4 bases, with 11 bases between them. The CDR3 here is CASSEGGTPYNEQFF. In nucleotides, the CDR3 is TGTGCCAGCAGTGAAGGGGGGACACCATACAATGAGCAGTTCTTC.

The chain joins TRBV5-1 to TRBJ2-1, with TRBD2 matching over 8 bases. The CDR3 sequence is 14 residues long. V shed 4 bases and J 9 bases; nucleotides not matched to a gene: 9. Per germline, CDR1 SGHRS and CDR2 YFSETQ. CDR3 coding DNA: TGCGCCAGCAGCCCGCCCTTAGCGGGACGTGAGCAGTTCTTC. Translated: CASSPPLAGREQFF.

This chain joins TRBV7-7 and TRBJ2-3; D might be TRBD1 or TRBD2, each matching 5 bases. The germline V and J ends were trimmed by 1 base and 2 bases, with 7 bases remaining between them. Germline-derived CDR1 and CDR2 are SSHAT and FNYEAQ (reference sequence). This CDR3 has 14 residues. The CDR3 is CASSLGGDTDTQYF. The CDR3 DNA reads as TGTGCCAGCAGCTTAGGAGGGGACACAGATACGCAGTATTTT.

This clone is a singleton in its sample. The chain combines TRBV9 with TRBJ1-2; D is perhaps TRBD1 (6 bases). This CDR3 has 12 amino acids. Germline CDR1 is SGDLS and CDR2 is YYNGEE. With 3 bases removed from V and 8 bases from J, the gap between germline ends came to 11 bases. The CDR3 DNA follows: TGTGCCAGCAGCGGCCCAGGGGAAGGCTACACCTTC. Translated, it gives CASSGPGEGYTF.

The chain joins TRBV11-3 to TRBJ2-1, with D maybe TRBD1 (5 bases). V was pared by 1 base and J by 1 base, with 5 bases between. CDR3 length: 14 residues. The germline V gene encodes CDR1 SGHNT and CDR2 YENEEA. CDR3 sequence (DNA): TGTGCCAGCAGCTTAGGACAGTCCTACAATGAGCAGTTCTTC. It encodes CASSLGQSYNEQFF.

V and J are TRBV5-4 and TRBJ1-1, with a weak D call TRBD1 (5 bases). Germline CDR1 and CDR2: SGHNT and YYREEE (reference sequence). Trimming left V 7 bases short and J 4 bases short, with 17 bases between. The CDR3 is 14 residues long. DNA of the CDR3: TGTGCCAGCTTCTGGCGGGGGGGGAGCACTGAAGCTTTCTTT. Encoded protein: CASFWRGGSTEAFF.

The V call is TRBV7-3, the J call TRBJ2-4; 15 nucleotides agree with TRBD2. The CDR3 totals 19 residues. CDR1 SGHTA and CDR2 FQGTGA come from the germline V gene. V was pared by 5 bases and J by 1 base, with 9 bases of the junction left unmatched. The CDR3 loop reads CASSPTHGTSGRAKNIQYF. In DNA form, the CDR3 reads TGTGCCAGCAGCCCCACCCACGGGACTAGCGGGAGGGCCAAAAACATTCAGTACTTC.

The CDR3 spells CASSARGQPYEQYF. CDR3 in DNA: TGTGCCAGCAGCGCTCGGGGACAGCCCTACGAGCAGTACTTC. The chain recombines TRBV11-2 with TRBJ2-7; TRBD1 agrees at 7 bases. The CDR3 is 14 residues long. The V segment lost 5 bases and the J segment 2 bases; nucleotides outside the gene matches: 6. Looked up from germline, CDR1 is SGHAT and CDR2 is FQNNGV. Full variable domain (rest looked up from reference TRBV11-2 and TRBJ2-7): EAGVAQSPRYKIIEKRQSVAFWCNPISGHATLYWYQQILGQGPKLLIQFQNNGVVDDSQLPKDRFSAERLKGVDSTLKIQPAKLEDSAVYLCASSARGQPYEQYFGPGTRLTVT.

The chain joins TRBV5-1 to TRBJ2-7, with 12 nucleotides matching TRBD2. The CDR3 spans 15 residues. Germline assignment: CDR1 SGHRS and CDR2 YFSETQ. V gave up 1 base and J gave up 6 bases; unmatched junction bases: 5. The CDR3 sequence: CASSLILAGGAEQYF. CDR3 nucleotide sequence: TGCGCCAGCAGCTTGATACTAGCGGGAGGAGCCGAGCAGTACTTC.

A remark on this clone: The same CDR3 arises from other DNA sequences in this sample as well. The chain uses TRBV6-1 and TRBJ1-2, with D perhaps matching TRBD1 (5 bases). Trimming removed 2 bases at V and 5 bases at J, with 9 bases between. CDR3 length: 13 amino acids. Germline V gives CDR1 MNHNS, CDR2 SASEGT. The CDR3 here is CASSEMGGYGYTF. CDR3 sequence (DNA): TGTGCCAGCAGTGAAATGGGGGGGTATGGCTACACCTTC.

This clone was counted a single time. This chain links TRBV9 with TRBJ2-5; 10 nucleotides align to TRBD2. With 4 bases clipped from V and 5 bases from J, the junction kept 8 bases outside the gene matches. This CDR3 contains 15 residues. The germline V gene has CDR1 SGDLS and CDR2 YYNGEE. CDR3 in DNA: TGTGCCAGCAGCACTAGCGGGACACCTCTGGAGACCCAGTACTTC. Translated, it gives CASSTSGTPLETQYF. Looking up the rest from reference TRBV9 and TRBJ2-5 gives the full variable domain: DSGVTQTPKHLITATGQRVTLRCSPRSGDLSVYWYQQSLDQGLQFLIQYYNGEERAKGNILERFSAQQFPDLHSELNLSSLELGDSALYFCASSTSGTPLETQYFGPGTRLLVL.

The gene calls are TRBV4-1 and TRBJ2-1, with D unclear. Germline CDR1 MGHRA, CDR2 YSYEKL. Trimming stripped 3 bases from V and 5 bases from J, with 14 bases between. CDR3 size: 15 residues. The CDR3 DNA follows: TGCGCCAGCAGCCAGTTCACGGCGGCAGACAATGAGCAGTTCTTC. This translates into CASSQFTAADNEQFF.

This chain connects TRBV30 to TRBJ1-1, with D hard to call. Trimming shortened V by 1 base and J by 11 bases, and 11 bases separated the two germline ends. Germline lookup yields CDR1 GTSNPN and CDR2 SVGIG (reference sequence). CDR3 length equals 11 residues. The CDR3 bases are TGTGCCTGGAGTGCGGCAAGGGAGGCTTTCTTT. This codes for CAWSAAREAFF. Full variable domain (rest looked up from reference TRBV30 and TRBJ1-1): SQTIHQWPATLVQPVGSPLSLECTVEGTSNPNLYWYRQAAGRGLQLLFYSVGIGQISSEVPQNLSASRPQDRQFILSSKKLLLSDSGFYLCAWSAAREAFFGQGTRLTVV.

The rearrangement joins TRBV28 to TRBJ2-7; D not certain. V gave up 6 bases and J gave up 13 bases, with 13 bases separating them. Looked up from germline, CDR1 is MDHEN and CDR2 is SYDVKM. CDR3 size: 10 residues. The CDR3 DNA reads TGTGCCAGCAGCCCAAGGCCGGGCTACTTC. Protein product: CASSPRPGYF.